The clone carrying this T cell receptor beta chain is classed as medium-sized. Trimming removed 5 bases from V and 8 bases from J; junction bases left unmatched: 10. Germline assignment: CDR1 SGHVS and CDR2 FQNEAQ. The CDR3 consists of 15 residues. Cells sorted as Tregs were CD4+, CD25+ and CD127-/low. From the 5' RACE reads, TCRdb called clonotypes with MiXCR, one entry per CDR3 protein. Altogether 50,000 to 65,000 distinct CDR3 sequences are present, roughly 20% being singletons, with the ten largest covering 2.5% to 4%. Sample: tumor-infiltrating Tregs sorted from the breast tumor. V is TRBV7-8 and J is TRBJ2-1; 9 nucleotides match TRBD1. This sequence originates from a female donor with breast cancer. The CDR3: CASSPYRGLGYEQFF. The CDR3 bases are TGTGCCAGCAGCCCCTACAGGGGGCTCGGGTATGAGCAGTTCTTC.